A selection of T cell receptor beta chains follows, all from one sample in a study of cytomegalovirus exposure and HLA in healthy donors. Data came from immunoSEQ multiplex PCR; TCRdb stores just in-frame clones and leaves some out. The data contain 150,000 to 200,000 clones, around 83% of them singletons. The sample was PBMCs. The receptors shown here come from a woman in her 40s in good health and CMV-seronegative. Each CDR3 is given with its conserved first and last residue. The D gene is left open where the match is weak.

d_call: TRBD1; v_call: TRBV30; j_call: TRBJ2-3; cdr3_aa: CAWRSGTGTDTQYF
d_call: .; v_call: TRBV6-5; j_call: TRBJ1-5; cdr3_aa: CASSDRRNQPQHF
d_call: TRBD2; v_call: TRBV30; j_call: TRBJ2-1; cdr3_aa: CAWSPLGGGTYNEQFF
d_call: .; v_call: TRBV4-3; j_call: TRBJ2-3; cdr3_aa: CASRLDRTADTQYF
d_call: TRBD2; v_call: TRBV7-3; j_call: TRBJ2-7; cdr3_aa: CASSLTSGGYEQYF
d_call: .; v_call: TRBV5-4; j_call: TRBJ1-2; cdr3_aa: CASSFRDGRSYGYTF
d_call: .; v_call: TRBV5-1; j_call: TRBJ1-1; cdr3_aa: CASSLRGDESAAFF
d_call: .; v_call: TRBV27; j_call: TRBJ2-3; cdr3_aa: CASSLVLHRSLTDTQYF
d_call: .; v_call: TRBV11-2; j_call: TRBJ1-1; cdr3_aa: CASSVGLAQGTEAFF
d_call: .; v_call: TRBV9; j_call: TRBJ2-1; cdr3_aa: CASSPRESASMRFF
d_call: TRBD1; v_call: TRBV4-1; j_call: TRBJ1-4; cdr3_aa: CASTTKGAFSTNEKLFF
d_call: .; v_call: TRBV30; j_call: TRBJ2-4; cdr3_aa: CAWSSASSLAKNIQYF
d_call: TRBD1; v_call: TRBV28; j_call: TRBJ1-6; cdr3_aa: CASRLTGANSPLHF
d_call: TRBD2; v_call: TRBV19; j_call: TRBJ2-5; cdr3_aa: CASSPRGTSGETQYF
d_call: .; v_call: TRBV6-5; j_call: TRBJ2-7; cdr3_aa: CASSYSIARRYEQYF
d_call: TRBD1; v_call: TRBV6-6; j_call: TRBJ1-2; cdr3_aa: CASSYGTGQGYTF
d_call: TRBD2; v_call: TRBV5-4; j_call: TRBJ2-7; cdr3_aa: CASSLGTSGIYEQYF
d_call: .; v_call: TRBV4-3; j_call: TRBJ2-1; cdr3_aa: CASSLSSGSYNEQFF
d_call: TRBD2; v_call: TRBV30; j_call: TRBJ2-3; cdr3_aa: CAWSVGGREADTQYF
d_call: TRBD1; v_call: TRBV19; j_call: TRBJ1-3; cdr3_aa: CASSGQGLTGNTIYF
d_call: .; v_call: TRBV19; j_call: TRBJ1-1; cdr3_aa: CASRRTANTEAFF
d_call: .; v_call: TRBV19; j_call: TRBJ1-5; cdr3_aa: CASSIDVVQPQHF
d_call: .; v_call: TRBV2; j_call: TRBJ1-5; cdr3_aa: CASGRGINQPQHF
d_call: TRBD2; v_call: TRBV28; j_call: TRBJ2-2; cdr3_aa: CASSLLRTSVYTGELFF
d_call: .; v_call: TRBV11-3; j_call: TRBJ2-1; cdr3_aa: CASSLARYNEQFF
d_call: TRBD2; v_call: TRBV5-4; j_call: TRBJ2-1; cdr3_aa: CASSQTSGRINEQFF
d_call: TRBD2; v_call: TRBV7-9; j_call: TRBJ2-1; cdr3_aa: CASRVTSGSLNEQFF
d_call: .; v_call: TRBV7-9; j_call: TRBJ1-4; cdr3_aa: CASSGGRGAGEKLFF
d_call: TRBD1; v_call: TRBV5-6; j_call: TRBJ1-1; cdr3_aa: CASSLDRGIRNTEAFF
d_call: TRBD2; v_call: TRBV6-6; j_call: TRBJ2-5; cdr3_aa: CASSQNSGSQETQYF
d_call: TRBD2; v_call: TRBV5-1; j_call: TRBJ2-3; cdr3_aa: CASSLLSGRTDTQYF
d_call: .; v_call: TRBV4-3; j_call: TRBJ1-3; cdr3_aa: CASSQDGGPSSGNTIYF
d_call: .; v_call: TRBV18; j_call: TRBJ2-3; cdr3_aa: CASSPTNTFTDTQYF
d_call: TRBD2; v_call: TRBV12-5; j_call: TRBJ2-5; cdr3_aa: CASGLVLGGLAGRGEAQYF
d_call: TRBD1; v_call: TRBV19; j_call: TRBJ2-5; cdr3_aa: CASSIRGQGFETQYF
d_call: TRBD1; v_call: TRBV19; j_call: TRBJ1-1; cdr3_aa: CASTVDRFTEAFF
d_call: .; v_call: TRBV27; j_call: TRBJ2-1; cdr3_aa: CASSLSSTGGRHEQFF
d_call: .; v_call: TRBV9; j_call: TRBJ1-1; cdr3_aa: CASSVGAGEAFF
d_call: .; v_call: TRBV19; j_call: TRBJ1-5; cdr3_aa: CASSIDGESNQPQHF
d_call: TRBD1; v_call: TRBV7-9; j_call: TRBJ1-2; cdr3_aa: CASSLDTGVGGYTF
d_call: TRBD2; v_call: TRBV4-1; j_call: TRBJ2-5; cdr3_aa: CASSRGGLAAGETQYF
d_call: TRBD2; v_call: TRBV2; j_call: TRBJ2-7; cdr3_aa: CASSLLAEQYF
d_call: .; v_call: TRBV5-5; j_call: TRBJ1-4; cdr3_aa: CASSARTANEKLFF
d_call: TRBD1; v_call: TRBV4-3; j_call: TRBJ2-1; cdr3_aa: CASSIGTGELRNEQFF
d_call: .; v_call: TRBV7-6; j_call: TRBJ2-5; cdr3_aa: CASSLGRSQETQYF
d_call: TRBD1; v_call: TRBV18; j_call: TRBJ2-2; cdr3_aa: CASSLRGKDTGELFF
d_call: .; v_call: TRBV6-1; j_call: TRBJ2-7; cdr3_aa: CASSESTGQMYEQYF
d_call: TRBD2; v_call: TRBV7-2; j_call: TRBJ2-7; cdr3_aa: CASSVNSGASYEQYF
d_call: .; v_call: TRBV5-4; j_call: TRBJ2-2; cdr3_aa: CASSLGVRAGRTGELFF
d_call: .; v_call: TRBV27; j_call: TRBJ2-7; cdr3_aa: CASSKTSGTYYYEQYF
d_call: TRBD1; v_call: TRBV25-1; j_call: TRBJ2-2; cdr3_aa: CASSDRVDTGELFF
d_call: .; v_call: TRBV7-6; j_call: TRBJ2-5; cdr3_aa: CASSLMADYYQKTQYF
d_call: TRBD1; v_call: TRBV9; j_call: TRBJ1-2; cdr3_aa: CASTKTTGAYGYTF
d_call: TRBD1; v_call: TRBV6-4; j_call: TRBJ2-1; cdr3_aa: CASRTNRGYTYNEQFF
d_call: .; v_call: TRBV29-1; j_call: TRBJ2-3; cdr3_aa: CSASWTTSTDTQYF
d_call: .; v_call: TRBV7-3; j_call: TRBJ2-3; cdr3_aa: CASSSGRGGSQRTDTQYF
d_call: TRBD2; v_call: TRBV4-3; j_call: TRBJ2-7; cdr3_aa: CASSRGSGSSYEQYF
d_call: .; v_call: TRBV9; j_call: TRBJ1-1; cdr3_aa: CASSVGGYGTEAFF